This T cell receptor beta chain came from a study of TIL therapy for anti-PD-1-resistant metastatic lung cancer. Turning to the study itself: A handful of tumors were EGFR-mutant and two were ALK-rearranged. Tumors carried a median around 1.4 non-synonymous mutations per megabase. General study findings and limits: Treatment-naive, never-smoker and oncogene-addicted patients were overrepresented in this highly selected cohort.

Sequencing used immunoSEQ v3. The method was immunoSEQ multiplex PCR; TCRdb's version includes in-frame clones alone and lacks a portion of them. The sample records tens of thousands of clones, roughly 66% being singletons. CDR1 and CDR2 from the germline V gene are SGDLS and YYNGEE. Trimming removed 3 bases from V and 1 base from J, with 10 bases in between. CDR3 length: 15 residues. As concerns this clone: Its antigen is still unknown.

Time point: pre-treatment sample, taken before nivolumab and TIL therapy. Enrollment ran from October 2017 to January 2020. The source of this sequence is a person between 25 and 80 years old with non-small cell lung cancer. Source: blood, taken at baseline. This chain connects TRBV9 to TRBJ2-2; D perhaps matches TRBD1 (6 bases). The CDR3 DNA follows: TGTGCCAGCAGCGCGACAGGAGGGAACACCGGGGAGCTGTTTTTT. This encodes CASSATGGNTGELFF.